This T cell receptor beta chain appears in the sequencing data of a study of T cell responses to AZD1222 COVID-19 vaccine. The length of the CDR3 is 17 residues. Germline-derived CDR1 and CDR2 are SGHRS and YFSETQ. J lost 4 bases, V lost 0 bases, and 10 bases had no gene match. Sequenced by immunoSEQ multiplex PCR; TCRdb stores in-frame clones only, minus some. The table records under 150,000 clones, roughly nine tenths of them present only once. This chain joins TRBV5-1 and TRBJ2-1; 7 bases are a match to TRBD2. This TCR derives from an adult in good health. The specimen was peripheral blood, collected on day 0 of AZD1222 vaccination. The CDR3 bases are TGCGCCAGCAGCTTGGGTAGGAGGGAGGGCCTATACAATGAGCAGTTCTTC. It yields the protein CASSLGRREGLYNEQFF.